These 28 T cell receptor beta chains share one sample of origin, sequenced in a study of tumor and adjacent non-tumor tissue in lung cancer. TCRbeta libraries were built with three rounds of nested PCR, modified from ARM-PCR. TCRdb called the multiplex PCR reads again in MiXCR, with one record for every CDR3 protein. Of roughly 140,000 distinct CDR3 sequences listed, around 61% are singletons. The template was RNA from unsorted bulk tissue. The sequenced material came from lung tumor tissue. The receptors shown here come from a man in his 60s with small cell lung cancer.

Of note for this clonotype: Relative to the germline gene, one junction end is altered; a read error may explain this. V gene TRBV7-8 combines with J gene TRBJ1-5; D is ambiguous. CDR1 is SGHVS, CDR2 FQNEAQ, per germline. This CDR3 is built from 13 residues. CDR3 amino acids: CDSSLVSDQPQHF. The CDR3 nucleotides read TGTGACAGCAGCTTAGTGTCGGATCAGCCCCAGCATTTT.

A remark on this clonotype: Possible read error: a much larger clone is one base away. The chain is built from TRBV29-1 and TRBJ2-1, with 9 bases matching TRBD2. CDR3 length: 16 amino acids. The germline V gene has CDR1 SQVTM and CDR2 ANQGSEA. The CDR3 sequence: CGVVGSAGGFYNEQFF. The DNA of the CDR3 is TGCGGCGTTGTAGGGTCTGCGGGAGGGTTCTACAATGAGCAGTTCTTC.

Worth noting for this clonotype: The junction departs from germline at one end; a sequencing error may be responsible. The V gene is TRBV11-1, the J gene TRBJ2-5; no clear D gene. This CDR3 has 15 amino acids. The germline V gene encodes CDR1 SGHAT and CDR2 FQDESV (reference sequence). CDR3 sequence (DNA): TGTGCCAGTAGCTTAGCTCCCGGAGAGGTCGAGACCCGGTACTTC. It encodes CASSLAPGEVETRYF.

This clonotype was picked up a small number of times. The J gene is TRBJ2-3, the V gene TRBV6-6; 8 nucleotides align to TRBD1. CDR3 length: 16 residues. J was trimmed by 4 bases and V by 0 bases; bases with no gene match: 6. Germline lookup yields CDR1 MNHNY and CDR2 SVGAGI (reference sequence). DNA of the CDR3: TGTGCCAGCAGTTACTCGTTACAGGGGGGCCCAGATACGCAGTATTTT. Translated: CASSYSLQGGPDTQYF.

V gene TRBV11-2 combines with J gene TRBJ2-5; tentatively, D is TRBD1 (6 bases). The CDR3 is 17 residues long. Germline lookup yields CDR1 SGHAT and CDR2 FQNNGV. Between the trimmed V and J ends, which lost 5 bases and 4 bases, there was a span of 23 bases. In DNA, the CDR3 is TGTGCCAGCAGCCATCCAGGACAGACCGTTGGGAGAGAGACCCAGTACTTC. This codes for CASSHPGQTVGRETQYF. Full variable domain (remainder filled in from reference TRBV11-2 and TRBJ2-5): EAGVAQSPRYKIIEKRQSVAFWCNPISGHATLYWYQQILGQGPKLLIQFQNNGVVDDSQLPKDRFSAERLKGVDSTLKIQPAKLEDSAVYLCASSHPGQTVGRETQYFGPGTRLLVL.

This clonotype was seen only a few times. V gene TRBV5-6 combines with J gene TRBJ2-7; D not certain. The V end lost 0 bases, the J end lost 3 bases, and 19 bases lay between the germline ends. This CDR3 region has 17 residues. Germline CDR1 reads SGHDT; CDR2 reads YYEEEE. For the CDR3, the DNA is TGTGCCAGCAGCTTGGCGTCTAGAAGGCCCTCGATCTACGAGCAGTACGTC. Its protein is CASSLASRRPSIYEQYV.

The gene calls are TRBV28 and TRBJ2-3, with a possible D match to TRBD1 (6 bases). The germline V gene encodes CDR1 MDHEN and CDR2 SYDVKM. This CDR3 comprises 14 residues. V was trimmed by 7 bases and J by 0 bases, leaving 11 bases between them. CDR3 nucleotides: TGTGCCAGCACCACAGGGAACAGCACAGATACGCAGTATTTT. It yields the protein CASTTGNSTDTQYF. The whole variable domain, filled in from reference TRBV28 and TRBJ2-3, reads DVKVTQSSRYLVKRTGEKVFLECVQDMDHENMFWYRQDPGLGLRLIYFSYDVKMKEKGDIPEGYSVSREKKERFSLILESASTNQTSMYLCASTTGNSTDTQYFGPGTRLTVL.

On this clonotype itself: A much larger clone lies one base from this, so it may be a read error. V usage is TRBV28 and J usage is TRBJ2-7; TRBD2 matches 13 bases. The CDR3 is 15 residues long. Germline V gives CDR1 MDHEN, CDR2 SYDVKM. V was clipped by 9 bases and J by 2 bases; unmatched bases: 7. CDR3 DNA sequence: TGTGCCAGGCGGACTAGCGGGAGACTTACCTACGAGCAGTACTTC. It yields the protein CARRTSGRLTYEQYF.

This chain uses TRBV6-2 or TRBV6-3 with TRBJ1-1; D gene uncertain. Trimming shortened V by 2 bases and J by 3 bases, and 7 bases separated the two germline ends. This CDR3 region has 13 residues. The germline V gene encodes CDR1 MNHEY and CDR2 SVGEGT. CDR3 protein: CASSYEVDTEAFF. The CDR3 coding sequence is TGTGCCAGCAGTTACGAGGTGGACACTGAAGCTTTCTTT.

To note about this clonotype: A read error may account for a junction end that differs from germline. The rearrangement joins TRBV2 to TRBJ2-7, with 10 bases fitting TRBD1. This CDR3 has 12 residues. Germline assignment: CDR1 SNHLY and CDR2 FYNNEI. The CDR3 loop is CVSSGTGVEQYF. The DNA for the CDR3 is TGTGTCAGCAGCGGGACAGGGGTCGAGCAGTACTTC.

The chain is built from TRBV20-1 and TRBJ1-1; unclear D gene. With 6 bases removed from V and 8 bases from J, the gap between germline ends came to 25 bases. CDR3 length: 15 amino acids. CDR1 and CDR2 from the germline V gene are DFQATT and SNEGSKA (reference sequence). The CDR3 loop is CSAWESGSAATEAFF. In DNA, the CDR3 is TGCAGTGCCTGGGAATCCGGGTCCGCGGCTACCGAAGCTTTCTTT.

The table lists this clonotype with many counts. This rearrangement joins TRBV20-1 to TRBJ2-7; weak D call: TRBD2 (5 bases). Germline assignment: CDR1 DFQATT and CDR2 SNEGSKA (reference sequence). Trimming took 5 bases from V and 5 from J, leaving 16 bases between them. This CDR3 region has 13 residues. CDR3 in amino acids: CSADSARRDEQYF. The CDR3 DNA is TGCAGTGCTGACTCGGCCAGGCGGGACGAGCAGTACTTC.

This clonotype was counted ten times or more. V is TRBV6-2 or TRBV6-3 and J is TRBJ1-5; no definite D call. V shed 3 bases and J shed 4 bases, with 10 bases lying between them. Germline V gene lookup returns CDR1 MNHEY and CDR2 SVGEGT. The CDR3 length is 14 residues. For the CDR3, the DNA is TGTGCCAGCAGTTATTCGAGTTTGAATCAGCCCCAGCATTTT. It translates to CASSYSSLNQPQHF.

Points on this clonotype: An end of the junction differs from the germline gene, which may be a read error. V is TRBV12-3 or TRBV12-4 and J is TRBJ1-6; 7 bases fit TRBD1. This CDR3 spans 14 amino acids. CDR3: CTSSFRDSGSPLHF. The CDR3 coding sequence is TGTACCAGCAGTTTTAGGGACAGCGGATCACCTCTCCACTTT.

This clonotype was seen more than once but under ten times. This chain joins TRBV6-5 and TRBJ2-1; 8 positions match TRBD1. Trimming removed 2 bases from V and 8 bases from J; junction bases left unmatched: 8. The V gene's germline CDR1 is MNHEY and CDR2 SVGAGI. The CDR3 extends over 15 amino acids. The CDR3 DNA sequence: TGTGCCAGCAGTTACGCGGGACAGGCCCTTGATGAGCAGTTCTTC. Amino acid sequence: CASSYAGQALDEQFF.

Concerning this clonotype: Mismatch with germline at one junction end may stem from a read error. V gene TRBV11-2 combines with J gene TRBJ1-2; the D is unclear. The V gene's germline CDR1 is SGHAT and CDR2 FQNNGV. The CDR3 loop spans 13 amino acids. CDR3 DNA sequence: TGTGCCAGCAGCCCCGTCAGAAACTATGGTTACGCCTTC. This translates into CASSPVRNYGYAF. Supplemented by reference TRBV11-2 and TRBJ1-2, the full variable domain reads EAGVAQSPRYKIIEKRQSVAFWCNPISGHATLYWYQQILGQGPKLLIQFQNNGVVDDSQLPKDRFSAERLKGVDSTLKIQPAKLEDSAVYLCASSPVRNYGYAFGSGTRLTVV.

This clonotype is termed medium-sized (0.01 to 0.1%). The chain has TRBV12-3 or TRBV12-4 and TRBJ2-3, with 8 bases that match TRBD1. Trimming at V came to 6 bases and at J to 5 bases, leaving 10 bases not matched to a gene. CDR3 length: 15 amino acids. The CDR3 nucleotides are TGTGCCAGCAGCCCTGGACAGGGCGTAGGAGATACGCAGTATTTT. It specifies CASSPGQGVGDTQYF.

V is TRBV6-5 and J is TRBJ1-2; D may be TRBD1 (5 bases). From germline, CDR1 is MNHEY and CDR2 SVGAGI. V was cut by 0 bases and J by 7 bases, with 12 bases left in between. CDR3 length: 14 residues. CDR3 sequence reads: CASSYSAGHGGYTF. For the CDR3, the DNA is TGTGCCAGCAGTTACTCGGCAGGGCATGGTGGCTACACCTTC.

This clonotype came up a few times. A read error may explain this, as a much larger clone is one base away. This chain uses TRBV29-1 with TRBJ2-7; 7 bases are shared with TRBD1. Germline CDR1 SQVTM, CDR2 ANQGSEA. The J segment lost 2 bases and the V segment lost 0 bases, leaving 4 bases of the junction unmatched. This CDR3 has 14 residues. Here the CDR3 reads CSVEDWDSPYEQYF. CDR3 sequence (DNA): TGCAGCGTTGAAGATTGGGACAGCCCCTACGAGCAGTACTTC.

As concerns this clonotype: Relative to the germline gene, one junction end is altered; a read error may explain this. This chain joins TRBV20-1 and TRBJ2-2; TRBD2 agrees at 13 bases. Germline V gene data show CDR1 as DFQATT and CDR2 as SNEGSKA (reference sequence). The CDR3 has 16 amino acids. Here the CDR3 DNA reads TGCGGTGCAAGGACTAGCGGGAGCGGGAACACCGGGGACCTGTTTTTT. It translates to CGARTSGSGNTGDLFF.

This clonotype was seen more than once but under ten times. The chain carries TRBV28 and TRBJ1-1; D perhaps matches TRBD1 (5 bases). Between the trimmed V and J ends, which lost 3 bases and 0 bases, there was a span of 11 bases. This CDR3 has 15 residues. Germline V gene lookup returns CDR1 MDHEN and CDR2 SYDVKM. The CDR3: CASSFQGRMNTEAFF. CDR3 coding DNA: TGTGCCAGCAGTTTTCAGGGCAGGATGAACACTGAAGCTTTCTTT.

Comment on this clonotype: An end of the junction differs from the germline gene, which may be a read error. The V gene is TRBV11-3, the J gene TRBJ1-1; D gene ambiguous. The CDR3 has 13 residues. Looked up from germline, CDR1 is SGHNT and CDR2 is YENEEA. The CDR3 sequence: CVSSLEGGIAAFF. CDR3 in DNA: TGTGTCAGCAGCTTAGAAGGTGGTATTGCGGCTTTCTTT.

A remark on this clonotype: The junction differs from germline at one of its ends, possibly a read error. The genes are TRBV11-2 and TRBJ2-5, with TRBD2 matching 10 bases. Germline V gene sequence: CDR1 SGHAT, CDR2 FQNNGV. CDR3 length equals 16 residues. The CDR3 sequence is CTSSLSGRARVETQYF. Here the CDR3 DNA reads TGTACCAGCAGCTTGAGCGGGAGGGCCCGTGTAGAGACCCAGTATTTC. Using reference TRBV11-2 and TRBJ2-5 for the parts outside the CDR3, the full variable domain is EAGVAQSPRYKIIEKRQSVAFWCNPISGHATLYWYQQILGQGPKLLIQFQNNGVVDDSQLPKDRFSAERLKGVDSTLKIQPAKLEDSAVYLCTSSLSGRARVETQYFGPGTRLLVL.

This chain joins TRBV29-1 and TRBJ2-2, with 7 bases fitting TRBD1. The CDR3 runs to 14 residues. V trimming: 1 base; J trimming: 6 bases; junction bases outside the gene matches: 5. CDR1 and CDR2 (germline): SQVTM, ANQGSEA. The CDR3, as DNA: TGCAGCGTTGAAGGGGACAGTTTACCCGGGGAGCTGTTTTTT. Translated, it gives CSVEGDSLPGELFF.

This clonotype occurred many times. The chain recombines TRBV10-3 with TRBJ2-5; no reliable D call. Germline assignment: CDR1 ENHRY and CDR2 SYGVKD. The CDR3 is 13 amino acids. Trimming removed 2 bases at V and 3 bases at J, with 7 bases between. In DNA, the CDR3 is TGTGCCATCAGTGAGGCTTTTAAAGAGACCCAGTACTTC. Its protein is CAISEAFKETQYF.

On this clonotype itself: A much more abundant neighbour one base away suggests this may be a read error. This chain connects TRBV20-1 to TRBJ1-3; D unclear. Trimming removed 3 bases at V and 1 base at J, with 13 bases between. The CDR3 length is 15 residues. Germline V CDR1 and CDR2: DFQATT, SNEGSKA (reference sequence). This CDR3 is CSASRVSVSGNTIYF. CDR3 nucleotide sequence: TGCAGTGCTAGCCGGGTCAGCGTATCTGGAAACACCATATATTTT.

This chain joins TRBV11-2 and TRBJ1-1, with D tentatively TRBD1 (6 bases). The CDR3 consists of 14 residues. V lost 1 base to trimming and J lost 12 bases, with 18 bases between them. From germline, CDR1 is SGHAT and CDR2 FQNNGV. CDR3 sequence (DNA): TGTGCCAGCAGCTTAGTAAGGGGACACTCTGAGACTTTCTTT. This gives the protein CASSLVRGHSETFF.

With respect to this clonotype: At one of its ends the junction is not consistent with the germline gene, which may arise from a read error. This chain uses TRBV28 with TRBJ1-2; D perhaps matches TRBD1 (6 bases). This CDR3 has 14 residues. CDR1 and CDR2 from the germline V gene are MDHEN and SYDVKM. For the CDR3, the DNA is TGTGCCAGCAGTCAGGGGCGTTCTAACTATGCCTACACCTTC. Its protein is CASSQGRSNYAYTF.